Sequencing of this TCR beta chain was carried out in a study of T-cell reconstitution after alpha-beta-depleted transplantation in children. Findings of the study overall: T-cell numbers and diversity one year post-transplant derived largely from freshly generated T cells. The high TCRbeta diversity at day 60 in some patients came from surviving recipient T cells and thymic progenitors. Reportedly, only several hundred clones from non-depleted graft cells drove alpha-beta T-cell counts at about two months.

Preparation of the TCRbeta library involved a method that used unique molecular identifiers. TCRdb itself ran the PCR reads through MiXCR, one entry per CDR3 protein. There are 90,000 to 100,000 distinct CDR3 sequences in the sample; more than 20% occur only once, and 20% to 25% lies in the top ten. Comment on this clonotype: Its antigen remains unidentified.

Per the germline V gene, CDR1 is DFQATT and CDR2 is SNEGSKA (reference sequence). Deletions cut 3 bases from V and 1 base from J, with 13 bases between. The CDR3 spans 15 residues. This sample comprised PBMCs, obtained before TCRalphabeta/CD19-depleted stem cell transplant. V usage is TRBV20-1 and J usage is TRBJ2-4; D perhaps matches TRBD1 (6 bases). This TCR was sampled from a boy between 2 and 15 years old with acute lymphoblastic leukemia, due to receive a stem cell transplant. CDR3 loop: CSASSQDRAKNIQYF. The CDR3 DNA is TGCAGTGCTAGCTCCCAAGACAGGGCCAAAAACATTCAGTACTTC.